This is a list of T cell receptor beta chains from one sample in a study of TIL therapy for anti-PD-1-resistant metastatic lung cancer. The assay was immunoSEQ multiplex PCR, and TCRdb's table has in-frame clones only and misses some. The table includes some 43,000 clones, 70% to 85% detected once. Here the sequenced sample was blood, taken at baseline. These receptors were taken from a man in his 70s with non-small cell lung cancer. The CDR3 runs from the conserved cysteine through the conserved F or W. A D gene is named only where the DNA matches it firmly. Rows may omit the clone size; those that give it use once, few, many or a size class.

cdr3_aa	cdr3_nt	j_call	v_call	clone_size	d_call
CASSLEQEYNEQFF	TGCGCCAGCAGCTTGGAACAGGAATACAATGAGCAGTTCTTC	TRBJ2-1	TRBV5-1	once	.
CASSEEAGRAAGELFF	TGTGCCAGCAGTGAGGAGGCAGGGCGGGCGGCCGGGGAGCTGTTTTTT	TRBJ2-2	TRBV2	.	.
CAVWGVNYGYTF	TGTGCCGTATGGGGGGTTAACTATGGCTACACCTTC	TRBJ1-2	TRBV6-1	.	.
CASSAKRGETNTEAFF	TGTGCCAGCAGCGCTAAAAGGGGGGAAACGAACACTGAAGCTTTCTTT	TRBJ1-1	TRBV9	.	.
CASSVGTGQGGEQFF	TGTGCCAGCAGCGTGGGGACGGGACAGGGTGGTGAGCAGTTCTTC	TRBJ2-1	TRBV9	.	TRBD1
CASSPRGGHETQYF	TGCGCCAGCAGCCCCCGAGGGGGCCACGAGACCCAGTACTTC	TRBJ2-5	TRBV5-1	.	TRBD1
CASSFSVDTQYF	TGTGCCAGCAGCTTCTCTGTAGATACGCAGTATTTT	TRBJ2-3	TRBV7-6	.	.
CASSLGTGGFYRNTIYF	TGTGCCAGCAGCTTAGGGACAGGGGGATTTTACAGAAACACCATATATTTT	TRBJ1-3	TRBV7-8	.	TRBD1
CASSLGRTDTQYF	TGTGCCAGCAGCTTAGGGAGGACAGATACGCAGTATTTT	TRBJ2-3	TRBV7-2	.	.
CASSLGPNNEQFF	TGCGCCAGCAGCTTGGGGCCCAACAATGAGCAGTTCTTC	TRBJ2-1	TRBV5-1	.	.
CASSLEFRTPGDYGYTF	TGTGCCAGCAGCTTAGAGTTTCGGACTCCCGGGGACTATGGCTACACCTTC	TRBJ1-2	TRBV7-2	.	.
CASSAWDIAGNTIYF	TGTGCCAGCAGTGCATGGGACATCGCTGGAAACACCATATATTTT	TRBJ1-3	TRBV28	.	.
CASSGKRSGTNSAGELFF	TGTGCCAGCAGTGGGAAACGCTCCGGGACAAACTCCGCCGGGGAGCTGTTTTTT	TRBJ2-2	TRBV2	.	.
CASSPSRTGNSGANVLTF	TGCGCCAGCAGCCCTAGCCGGACAGGTAACTCTGGGGCCAACGTCCTGACTTTC	TRBJ2-6	TRBV4-1	.	TRBD1
CASSLQGPTTNEKLFF	TGCGCCAGCAGCTTGCAGGGACCCACAACTAATGAAAAACTGTTTTTT	TRBJ1-4	TRBV5-1	.	.
CASLGQVNTEAFF	TGTGCCAGTCTTGGACAAGTGAACACTGAAGCTTTCTTT	TRBJ1-1	TRBV19	.	.
CASSEATGGSPPLHF	TGTGCCAGCTCAGAAGCGACAGGGGGCTCCCCACCCCTCCACTTT	TRBJ1-6	TRBV18	few	TRBD1
CSVEGSGLNSYNEQFF	TGCAGCGTTGAAGGGTCCGGACTGAACTCCTACAATGAGCAGTTCTTC	TRBJ2-1	TRBV29-1	once	.
CASSPGWGARETQYF	TGTGCCAGCAGCCCCGGGTGGGGGGCACGGGAGACCCAGTACTTC	TRBJ2-5	TRBV6-6	.	.
CASSLQSPALGEKLFF	TGTGCCAGCAGTCTCCAGTCTCCGGCCTTGGGGGAAAAACTGTTTTTT	TRBJ1-4	TRBV28	.	.
CASSFRADRKSGSPLHF	TGCGCCAGCAGCTTTAGGGCAGACAGAAAATCTGGGTCACCCCTCCACTTT	TRBJ1-6	TRBV5-1	few	.
CASGVESETQYF	TGCGCCAGCGGTGTAGAATCGGAGACCCAGTACTTC	TRBJ2-5	TRBV5-1	.	.
CASSLSRSTGVNTEAFF	TGTGCCAGCAGTTTATCTCGATCCACAGGGGTGAACACTGAAGCTTTCTTT	TRBJ1-1	TRBV27	few	TRBD1
CASSPTGDPNTEAFF	TGTGCCAGTAGCCCGACAGGGGACCCGAACACTGAAGCTTTCTTT	TRBJ1-1	TRBV19	.	TRBD1
CASSPQRTTDTQYF	TGTGCCAGCAGCCCCCAAAGGACCACAGATACGCAGTATTTT	TRBJ2-3	TRBV7-3	.	.
CASSFRGSNQPQHF	TGTGCCAGCAGCTTCCGGGGGAGCAATCAGCCCCAGCATTTT	TRBJ1-5	TRBV5-8	.	.
CASSLWASIDEQFF	TGCGCCAGCAGCTTGTGGGCTAGCATTGATGAGCAGTTCTTC	TRBJ2-1	TRBV5-1	.	.
CASSVRLAGGPNEQFF	TGTGCCAGCAGCGTACGACTAGCGGGAGGGCCCAATGAGCAGTTCTTC	TRBJ2-1	TRBV11-2	.	TRBD2
CASSQVFGTNQEAFF	TGTGCCAGCAGCCAAGTCTTTGGGACAAATCAGGAAGCTTTCTTT	TRBJ1-1	TRBV4-2	.	.
CASSLMGRGLEPQHF	TGTGCCAGCAGCTTGATGGGCAGGGGGTTAGAGCCCCAGCATTTT	TRBJ1-5	TRBV7-8	.	TRBD1
CASSISRAVQPQHF	TGTGCCAGTAGTATTTCTAGGGCCGTGCAGCCCCAGCATTTT	TRBJ1-5	TRBV19	.	.
CASSHDVEAFF	TGTGCCAGCAGCCATGACGTAGAAGCTTTCTTT	TRBJ1-1	TRBV6-6	.	.
CAPGRSANYGYTF	TGTGCCCCGGGACGGTCAGCTAACTATGGCTACACCTTC	TRBJ1-2	TRBV2	.	.
CASRHQSRSNTEAFF	TGTGCCAGTAGGCACCAATCCAGGTCGAACACTGAAGCTTTCTTT	TRBJ1-1	TRBV19	.	.
CASSLLPIAGVDEQFF	TGTGCCAGCAGCTTACTGCCGATAGCGGGAGTAGATGAGCAGTTCTTC	TRBJ2-1	TRBV7-9	.	TRBD2
CASSLFGLAQTGELFF	TGTGCCAGCAGCTTGTTTGGACTAGCGCAAACCGGGGAGCTGTTTTTT	TRBJ2-2	TRBV5-6	.	TRBD2
CASSQSSGRVGNEQFF	TGCGCCAGCAGCCAATCTAGCGGGAGGGTGGGGAATGAGCAGTTCTTC	TRBJ2-1	TRBV4-3	.	TRBD2
CASSRDYNYEQYF	TGTGCCAGCAGCCGGGACTACAACTACGAGCAGTACTTC	TRBJ2-7	TRBV2	few	TRBD2
CASSGQGLSNQPQHF	TGTGCCAGTAGTGGACAGGGACTTAGCAATCAGCCCCAGCATTTT	TRBJ1-5	TRBV19	.	TRBD1
CSDGTGTGMEFF	TGCAGCGACGGGACAGGGACGGGTATGGAGTTCTTC	TRBJ2-1	TRBV29-1	.	TRBD1
CASSRQTFEQYF	TGTGCCAGCAGCAGACAGACATTCGAGCAGTACTTC	TRBJ2-7	TRBV28	.	.
CASSSSGRMYTGELFF	TGTGCCAGCAGCTCTAGCGGGAGGATGTACACCGGGGAGCTGTTTTTT	TRBJ2-2	TRBV5-4	.	TRBD2
CASSLATGSMKTQYF	TGTGCCAGCAGCTTAGCGACAGGGAGTATGAAGACCCAGTACTTC	TRBJ2-5	TRBV7-3	.	TRBD1
CASSINSGSGETQYF	TGTGCCAGTAGTATAAATAGCGGGAGTGGGGAGACCCAGTACTTC	TRBJ2-5	TRBV19	.	TRBD2
CASSSPGKETETQYF	TGTGCCAGCAGTTCCCCGGGGAAGGAAACGGAGACCCAGTACTTC	TRBJ2-5	TRBV28	.	.
CASSVETGAGNTIYF	TGTGCCAGCAGCGTAGAAACAGGGGCAGGAAACACCATATATTTT	TRBJ1-3	TRBV9	.	TRBD1
CASSLEREGTQYF	TGTGCCAGCAGCTTAGAACGGGAGGGGACCCAGTACTTC	TRBJ2-5	TRBV7-2	.	TRBD2
CASSYSGGPETQYF	TGTGCCAGCAGTTACTCGGGGGGGCCTGAGACCCAGTACTTC	TRBJ2-5	TRBV6-5	few	.